This TCR beta chain was sequenced in a study of blood T cell repertoires in COVID-19. For the study at large: T cells, B-cell-depleted T cells, or PBMCs supplied cDNA or gDNA.

The CDR3 is 12 residues long. Germline V gene sequence: CDR1 SQVTM, CDR2 ANQGSEA. With 3 bases removed from V and 3 bases from J, the gap between germline ends came to 9 bases. In the original workflow: Estimation of nucleated cell counts was performed using reference gene primer amplification. The data were produced by immunoSEQ multiplex PCR, yet TCRdb's version contains in-frame clones alone and is incomplete. V and J calls plus clone size are reproduced from that table; the DNA served to infer D and trimming. The top ten hold around 10% of the sample, which has about 280,000 clones, approximately 85% seen once.

The TCR originated in a woman aged 70-85 years with acute or convalescent COVID-19. The chain combines TRBV29-1 with TRBJ2-7; D unclear. Sequenced sample: peripheral blood. The CDR3 DNA is TGCAGCGTTGAGGGTAGGAGCTACGAGCAGTACTTC. It codes for CSVEGRSYEQYF.